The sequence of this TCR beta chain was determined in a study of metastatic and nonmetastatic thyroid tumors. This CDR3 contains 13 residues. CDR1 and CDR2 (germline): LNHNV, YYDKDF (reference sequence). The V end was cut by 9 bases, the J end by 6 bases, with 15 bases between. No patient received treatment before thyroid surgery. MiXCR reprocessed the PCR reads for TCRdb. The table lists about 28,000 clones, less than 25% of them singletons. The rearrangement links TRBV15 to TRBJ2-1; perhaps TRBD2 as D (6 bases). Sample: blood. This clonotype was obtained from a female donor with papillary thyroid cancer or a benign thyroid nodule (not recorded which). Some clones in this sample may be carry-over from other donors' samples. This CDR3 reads CATTVWGGNEQFF. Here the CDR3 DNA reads TGTGCCACTACCGTGTGGGGAGGCAATGAGCAGTTCTTC.